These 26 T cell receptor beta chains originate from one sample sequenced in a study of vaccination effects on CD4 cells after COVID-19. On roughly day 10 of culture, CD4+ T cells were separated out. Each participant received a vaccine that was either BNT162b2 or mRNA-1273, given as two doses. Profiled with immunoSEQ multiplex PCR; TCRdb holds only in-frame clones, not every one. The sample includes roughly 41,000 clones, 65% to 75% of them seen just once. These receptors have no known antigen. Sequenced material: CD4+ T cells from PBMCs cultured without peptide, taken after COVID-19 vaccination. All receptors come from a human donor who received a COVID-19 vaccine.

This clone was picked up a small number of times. In DNA, the CDR3 is TGTGCCAGCTCACGGAGCACCGCAACTAATGAAAAACTGTTTTTT. Translated: CASSRSTATNEKLFF. The chain employs TRBV18 and TRBJ1-4; D gene unclear. Per the germline V gene, CDR1 is KGHSH and CDR2 is LQKENI. Deletions cut 4 bases from V and 0 bases from J, with 9 bases between. CDR3 size: 15 residues. The full variable domain, in which reference TRBV18 and TRBJ1-4 provide the parts outside the CDR3, is NAGVMQNPRHLVRRRGQEARLRCSPMKGHSHVYWYRQLPEEGLKFMVYLQKENIIDESGMPKERFSAEFPKEGPSILRIQQVVRGDSAAYFCASSRSTATNEKLFFGSGTQLSVL.

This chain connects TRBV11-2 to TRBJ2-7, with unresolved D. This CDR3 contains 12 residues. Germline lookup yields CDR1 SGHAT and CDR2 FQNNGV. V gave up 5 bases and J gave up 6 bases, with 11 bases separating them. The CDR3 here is CASSPRQSEQYF. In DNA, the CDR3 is TGTGCCAGCAGCCCACGTCAATCCGAGCAGTACTTC.

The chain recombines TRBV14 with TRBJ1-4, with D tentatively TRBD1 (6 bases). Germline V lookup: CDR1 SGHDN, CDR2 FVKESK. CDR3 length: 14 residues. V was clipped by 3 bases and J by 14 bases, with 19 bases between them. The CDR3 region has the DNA TGTGCCAGCAGCCAGGGGGCCGCCCGAACTAGGCTGTTTTTT. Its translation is CASSQGAARTRLFF. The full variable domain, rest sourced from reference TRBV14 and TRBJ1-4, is EAGVTQFPSHSVIEKGQTVTLRCDPISGHDNLYWYRRVMGKEIKFLLHFVKESKQDESGMPNNRFLAERTGGTYSTLKVQPAELEDSGVYFCASSQGAARTRLFFGSGTQLSVL.

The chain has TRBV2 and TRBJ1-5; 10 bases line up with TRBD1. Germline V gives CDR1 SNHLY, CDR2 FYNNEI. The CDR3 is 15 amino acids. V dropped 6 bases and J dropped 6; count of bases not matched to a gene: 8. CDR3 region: CASSVGQGDFQPQHF. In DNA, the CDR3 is TGTGCCAGCAGCGTAGGACAGGGGGATTTTCAGCCCCAGCATTTT.

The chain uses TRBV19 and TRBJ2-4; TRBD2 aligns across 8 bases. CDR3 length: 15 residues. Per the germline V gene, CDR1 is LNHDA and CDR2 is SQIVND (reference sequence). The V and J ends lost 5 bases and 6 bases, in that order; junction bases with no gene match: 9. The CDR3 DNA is TGTGCCAGTAGTCCCCGGGGGGGGGATGGAAACATTCAGTACTTC. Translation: CASSPRGGDGNIQYF.

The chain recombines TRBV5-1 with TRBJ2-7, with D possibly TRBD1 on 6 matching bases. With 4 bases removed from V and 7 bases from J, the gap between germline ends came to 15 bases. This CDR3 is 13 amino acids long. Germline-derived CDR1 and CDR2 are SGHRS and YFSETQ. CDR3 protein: CASSQGTTGEQYF. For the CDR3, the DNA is TGCGCCAGCAGCCAGGGGACAACGGGGGAGCAGTACTTC.

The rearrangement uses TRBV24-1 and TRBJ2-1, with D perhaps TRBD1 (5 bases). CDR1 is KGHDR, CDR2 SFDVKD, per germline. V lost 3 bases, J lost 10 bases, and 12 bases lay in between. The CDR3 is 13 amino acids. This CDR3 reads CATSDPPREEQFF. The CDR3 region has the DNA TGTGCCACCAGTGATCCCCCCAGGGAAGAGCAGTTCTTC.

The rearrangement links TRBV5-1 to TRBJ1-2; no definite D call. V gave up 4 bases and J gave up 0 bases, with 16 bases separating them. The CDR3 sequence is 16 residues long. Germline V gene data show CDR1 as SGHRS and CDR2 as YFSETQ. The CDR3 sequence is CASSVTARGTNYGYTF. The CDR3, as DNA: TGCGCCAGCAGCGTGACGGCTAGAGGTACTAACTATGGCTACACCTTC.

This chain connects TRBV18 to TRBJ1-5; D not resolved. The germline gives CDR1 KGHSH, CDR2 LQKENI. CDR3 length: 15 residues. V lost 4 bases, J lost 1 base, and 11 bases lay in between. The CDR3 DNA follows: TGTGCCAGCTCACTTACGTCGGACAGCAATCAGCCCCAGCATTTT. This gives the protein CASSLTSDSNQPQHF.

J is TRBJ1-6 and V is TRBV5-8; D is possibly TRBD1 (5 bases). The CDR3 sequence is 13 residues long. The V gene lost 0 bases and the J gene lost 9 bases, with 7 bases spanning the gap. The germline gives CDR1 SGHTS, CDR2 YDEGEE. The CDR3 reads CASSLERGSPLHF. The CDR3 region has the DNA TGTGCCAGCAGCTTGGAAAGGGGTTCACCCCTCCACTTT. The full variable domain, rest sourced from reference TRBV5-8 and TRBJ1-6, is EAGVTQSPTHLIKTRGQQATLRCSPISGHTSVYWYQQALGLGLQFLLWYDEGEERNRGNFPPRFSGRQFPNYSSELNVNALELEDSALYLCASSLERGSPLHFGNGTRLTVT.

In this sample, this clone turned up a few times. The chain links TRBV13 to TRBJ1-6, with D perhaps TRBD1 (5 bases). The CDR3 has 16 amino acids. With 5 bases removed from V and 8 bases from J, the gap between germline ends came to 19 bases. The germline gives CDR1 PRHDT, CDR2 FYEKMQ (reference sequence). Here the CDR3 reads CASSGRGTYQDSPLHF. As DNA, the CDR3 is TGTGCCAGCAGCGGCCGCGGGACGTATCAGGATTCACCCCTCCACTTT.

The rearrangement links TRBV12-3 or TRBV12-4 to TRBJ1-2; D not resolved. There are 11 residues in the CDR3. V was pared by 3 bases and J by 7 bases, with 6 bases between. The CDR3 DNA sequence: TGTGCCAGCAGTTTGTCGGTTGGCTACACCTTC. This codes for CASSLSVGYTF.

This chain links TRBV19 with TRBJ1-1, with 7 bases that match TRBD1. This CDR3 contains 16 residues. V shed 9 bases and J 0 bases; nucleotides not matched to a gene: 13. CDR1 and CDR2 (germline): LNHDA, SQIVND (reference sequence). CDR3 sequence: CASGFSRGTMNTEAFF. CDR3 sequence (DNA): TGTGCCAGCGGCTTCAGCAGGGGGACCATGAACACTGAAGCTTTCTTT.

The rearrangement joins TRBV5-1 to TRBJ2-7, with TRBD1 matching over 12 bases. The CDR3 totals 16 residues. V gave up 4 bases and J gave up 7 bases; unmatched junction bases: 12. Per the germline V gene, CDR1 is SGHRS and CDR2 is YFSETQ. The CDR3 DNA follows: TGCGCCAGCAGCCAGTTCGTGGGACAGGGGGCAAGGGAGCAGTACTTC. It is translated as CASSQFVGQGAREQYF.

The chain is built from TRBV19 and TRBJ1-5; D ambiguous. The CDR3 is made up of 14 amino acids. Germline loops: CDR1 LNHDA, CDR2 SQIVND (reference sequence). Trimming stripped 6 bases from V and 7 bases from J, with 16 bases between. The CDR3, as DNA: TGTGCCAGTAGAAAGATCGAGCGGAGACAGCCCCAGCATTTT. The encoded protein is CASRKIERRQPQHF.

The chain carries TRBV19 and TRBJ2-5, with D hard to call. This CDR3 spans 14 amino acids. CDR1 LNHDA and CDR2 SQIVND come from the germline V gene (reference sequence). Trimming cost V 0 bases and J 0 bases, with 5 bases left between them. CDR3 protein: CASSIDTYQETQYF. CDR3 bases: TGTGCCAGTAGTATAGACACGTACCAAGAGACCCAGTACTTC.

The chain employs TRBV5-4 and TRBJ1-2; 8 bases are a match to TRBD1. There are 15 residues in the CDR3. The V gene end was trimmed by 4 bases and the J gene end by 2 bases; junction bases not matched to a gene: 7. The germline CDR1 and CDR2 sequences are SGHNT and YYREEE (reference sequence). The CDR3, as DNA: TGTGCCAGCAGCCTAGGACAGGGCATAAACTATGGCTACACCTTC. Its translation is CASSLGQGINYGYTF.

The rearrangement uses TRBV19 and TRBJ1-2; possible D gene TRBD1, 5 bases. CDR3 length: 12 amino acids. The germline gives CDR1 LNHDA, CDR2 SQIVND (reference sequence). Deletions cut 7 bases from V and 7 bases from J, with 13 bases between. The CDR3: CASMDPGFGYTF. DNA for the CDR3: TGTGCCAGTATGGACCCAGGGTTTGGCTACACCTTC.

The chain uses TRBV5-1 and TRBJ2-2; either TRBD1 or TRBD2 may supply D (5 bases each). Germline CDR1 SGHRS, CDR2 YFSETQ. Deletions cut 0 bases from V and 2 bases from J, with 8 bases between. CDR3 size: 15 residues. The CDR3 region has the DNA TGCGCCAGCAGCTTGGAAGGGACCAACACCGGGGAGCTGTTTTTT. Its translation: CASSLEGTNTGELFF.

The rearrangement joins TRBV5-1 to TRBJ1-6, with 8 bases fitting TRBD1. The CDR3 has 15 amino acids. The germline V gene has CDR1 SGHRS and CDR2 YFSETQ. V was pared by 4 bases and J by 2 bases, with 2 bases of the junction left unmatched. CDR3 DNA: TGCGCCAGCAGCCCGGGACAGGCCTATAATTCACCCCTCCACTTT. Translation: CASSPGQAYNSPLHF.

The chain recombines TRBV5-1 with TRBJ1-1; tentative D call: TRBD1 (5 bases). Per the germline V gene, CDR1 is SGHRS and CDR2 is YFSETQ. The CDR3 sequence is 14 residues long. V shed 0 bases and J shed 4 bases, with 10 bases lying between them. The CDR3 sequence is CASSLDPGGTEAFF. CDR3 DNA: TGCGCCAGCAGCTTGGACCCCGGGGGCACTGAAGCTTTCTTT. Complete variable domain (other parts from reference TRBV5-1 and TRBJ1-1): KAGVTQTPRYLIKTRGQQVTLSCSPISGHRSVSWYQQTPGQGLQFLFEYFSETQRNKGNFPGRFSGRQFSNSRSEMNVSTLELGDSALYLCASSLDPGGTEAFFGQGTRLTVV.

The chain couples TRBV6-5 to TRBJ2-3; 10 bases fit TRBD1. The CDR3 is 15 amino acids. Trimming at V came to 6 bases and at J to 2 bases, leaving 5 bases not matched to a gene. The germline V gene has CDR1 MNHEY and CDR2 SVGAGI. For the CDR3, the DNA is TGTGCCAGCAGGCCCGGGACAGGGGACACAGATACGCAGTATTTT. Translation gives CASRPGTGDTDTQYF.

CDR3 DNA sequence: TGCGCCAGCAGAAAGCCCGAAGACGGATCGAACACTGAAGCTTTCTTT. This sequence encodes CASRKPEDGSNTEAFF. The chain employs TRBV5-1 and TRBJ1-1; unclear D gene. This CDR3 region has 16 residues. Germline V gene data show CDR1 as SGHRS and CDR2 as YFSETQ. The germline V and J ends were trimmed by 5 bases and 1 base, with 18 bases remaining between them.

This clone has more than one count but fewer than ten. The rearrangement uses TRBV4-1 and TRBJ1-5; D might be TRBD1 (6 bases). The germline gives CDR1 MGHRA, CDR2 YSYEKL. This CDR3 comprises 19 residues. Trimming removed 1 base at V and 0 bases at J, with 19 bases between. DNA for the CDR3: TGCGCCAGCAGCCAAGGCCCGCTACAGGGACCCTTTAGCAATCAGCCCCAGCATTTT. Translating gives CASSQGPLQGPFSNQPQHF.

The CDR3, as DNA: TGTGCCAGCAGCCCACACAGGGGGAGCCAGTACTTC. This encodes CASSPHRGSQYF. The chain joins TRBV5-8 to TRBJ2-5, with 8 bases lining up with TRBD1. The CDR3 extends over 12 amino acids. V shed 4 bases and J 10 bases; nucleotides not matched to a gene: 6. Germline values: CDR1 SGHTS, CDR2 YDEGEE.

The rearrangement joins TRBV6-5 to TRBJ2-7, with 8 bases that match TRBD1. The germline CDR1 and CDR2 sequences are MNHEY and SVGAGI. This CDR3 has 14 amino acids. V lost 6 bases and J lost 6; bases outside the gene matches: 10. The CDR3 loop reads CASRRQGNLGEQYF. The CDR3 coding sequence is TGTGCCAGCAGACGACAGGGGAATTTAGGCGAGCAGTACTTC.